Below are 9 T cell receptor beta chains sequenced from a single sample in a study of OX40 agonist ivuxolimab in advanced cancers. TCRdb's table, derived via immunoSEQ multiplex PCR, lists solely in-frame clones and lacks some. The sample holds some 81,000 clones; 70% to 90% are singletons and the top ten take approximately 0.6%. Material: CD4+ or CD8+ T cells sorted from blood, obtained in a trial of the OX40 agonist ivuxolimab. The receptors were gathered from an adult with an advanced solid tumor such as melanoma, head and neck, liver or kidney cancer.

The chain is built from TRBV5-1 and TRBJ1-4; 9 positions agree with TRBD1. After removal of 0 bases from V and 7 bases from J, the junction contained 7 bases not matched to a gene. The CDR3 contains 16 residues. CDR1 is SGHRS, CDR2 YFSETQ, per germline. The CDR3 DNA is TGCGCCAGCAGCTTGGGGGAAGGGACAGGGTTTGAAAAACTGTTTTTT. Protein sequence: CASSLGEGTGFEKLFF.

This chain links TRBV19 with TRBJ1-5; 7 bases align to TRBD1. This CDR3 comprises 14 residues. V gave up 6 bases and J gave up 3 bases; unmatched junction bases: 5. Germline V CDR1 and CDR2: LNHDA, SQIVND (reference sequence). The CDR3 DNA sequence: TGTGCCAGTAGGGCTACAGGGGTCAATCAGCCCCAGCATTTT. Its translation: CASRATGVNQPQHF.

The gene calls are TRBV7-2 and TRBJ2-5; D might be TRBD1 (5 bases). The CDR3 has 15 amino acids. CDR1 and CDR2 (germline): SGHTA, FQGNSA. The V end was cut by 1 base, the J end by 5 bases, with 14 bases between. The CDR3: CASSLELDMRETQYF. The CDR3 nucleotides are TGTGCCAGCAGCTTAGAGTTGGACATGAGGGAGACCCAGTACTTC.

Concerning this clone: A junction end diverges from the germline sequence, so it may reflect a read error. The V call is TRBV7-9, the J call TRBJ2-7, with 8 bases aligning to TRBD1. Germline loops: CDR1 SEHNR, CDR2 FQNEAQ (reference sequence). The CDR3 loop spans 14 amino acids. In nucleotides, the CDR3 is TGTGCCGGCAGCCCCGGGACAGGTGCCTCCGAGCAGTACTTC. It specifies CAGSPGTGASEQYF.

The rearrangement uses TRBV6-6 and TRBJ1-5; unclear D gene. Germline V gene lookup returns CDR1 MNHNY and CDR2 SVGAGI (reference sequence). Trimming pared 2 bases from V and 0 bases from J, leaving 8 bases between. The CDR3 extends over 15 amino acids. CDR3 DNA sequence: TGTGCCAGCAGTTACGCGGAGTATAGCAATCAGCCCCAGCATTTT. This translates into CASSYAEYSNQPQHF.

The J gene is TRBJ1-1, the V gene TRBV5-1; 8 bases are a match to TRBD1. Germline CDR1 and CDR2: SGHRS and YFSETQ. The CDR3 length is 15 residues. V dropped 3 bases and J dropped 4; count of bases not matched to a gene: 8. The CDR3 DNA reads as TGCGCCAGCAGCTCCCTACAGGGGGACGGCACTGAAGCTTTCTTT. Protein product: CASSSLQGDGTEAFF.

The V gene is TRBV27, the J gene TRBJ2-3; D may be TRBD2 (6 bases). V was pared by 4 bases and J by 0 bases, with 14 bases between. Germline V gene data show CDR1 as MNHEY and CDR2 as SMNVEV (reference sequence). The CDR3 contains 16 residues. The CDR3 bases are TGTGCCAGCAGTTCCCCTGGGACTCCTAGCACAGATACGCAGTATTTT. Its protein product is CASSSPGTPSTDTQYF.

V is TRBV15 and J is TRBJ1-1, with D uncertain. The V and J ends lost 8 bases and 7 bases respectively, with 11 bases between them. The CDR3 extends over 11 amino acids. The germline V gene has CDR1 LNHNV and CDR2 YYDKDF (reference sequence). DNA of the CDR3: TGTGCCACCGGTTGGGGAGGTGAAGCTTTCTTT. Its translation: CATGWGGEAFF.

The rearrangement uses TRBV7-8 and TRBJ2-7; D is possibly TRBD1 or TRBD2 (5 bases each). Germline V gene data show CDR1 as SGHVS and CDR2 as FQNEAQ. The CDR3 length is 15 residues. V lost 0 bases to trimming and J lost 2 bases, with 11 bases between them. The DNA for the CDR3 is TGTGCCAGCAGCTTAGCCGGGGCGGCCGCCTACGAGCAGTACTTC. This encodes CASSLAGAAAYEQYF.